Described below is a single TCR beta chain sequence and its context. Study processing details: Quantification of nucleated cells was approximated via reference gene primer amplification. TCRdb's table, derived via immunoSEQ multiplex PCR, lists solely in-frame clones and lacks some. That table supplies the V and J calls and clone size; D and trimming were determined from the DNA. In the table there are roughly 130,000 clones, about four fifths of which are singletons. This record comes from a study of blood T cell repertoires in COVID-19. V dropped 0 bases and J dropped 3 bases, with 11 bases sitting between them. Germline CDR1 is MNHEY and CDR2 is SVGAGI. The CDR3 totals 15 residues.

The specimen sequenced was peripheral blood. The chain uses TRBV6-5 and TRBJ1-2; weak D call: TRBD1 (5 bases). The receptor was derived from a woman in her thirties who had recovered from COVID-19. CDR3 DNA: TGTGCCAGCAGTTACTCGAAACAGGCCCACTATGGCTACACCTTC. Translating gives CASSYSKQAHYGYTF.